Listed here are 15 T cell receptor beta chains from one sample, sequenced in a study of vaccination effects on CD4 cells after COVID-19. No antigen has been identified for these receptors. Libraries were prepared by immunoSEQ multiplex PCR; TCRdb keeps only in-frame clonotypes and omits some of them. The table shows some 70,000 clones, with around 80% occurring only once. The culture ran for 9 to 11 days, and then CD4+ T cells were isolated. Each person got two doses of an mRNA SARS-CoV-2 vaccine, BNT162b2 or mRNA-1273. This material consisted of CD4+ T cells from PBMCs cultured without peptide, taken after COVID-19 vaccination. These TCRs come from a human donor who received a COVID-19 vaccine.

Concerning this clone itself: Mismatch with germline at one junction end may stem from a read error. The genes are TRBV3-1 (or the pseudogene TRBV3-2) and TRBJ2-1, with D uncertain. Germline V gives CDR1 LGHDT, CDR2 YNNKEL (reference sequence). The CDR3 covers 15 residues. The CDR3 DNA follows: TGTGCCAGCAGCCAAGATTTAGGCCAGGCGTCACCCCTCCTCTTC. Its translation is CASSQDLGQASPLLF.

V usage is TRBV21-1 and J usage is TRBJ1-2; TRBD1, as called in the table, went unchecked against the DNA. TRBV21-1 represents a pseudogene. The CDR3 has 16 residues. For the CDR3, the DNA is TGTGCCAGCAGCCCCGAATGGGGCGTCTTATCCTATGGCTACACCTTC. It is translated as CASSPEWGVLSYGYTF.

V usage is TRBV19 and J usage is TRBJ1-2; D ambiguous. CDR3 length equals 15 residues. Looked up from germline, CDR1 is LNHDA and CDR2 is SQIVND (reference sequence). Trimming shortened V by 4 bases and J by 7 bases, and 19 bases separated the two germline ends. In nucleotides, the CDR3 is TGTGCCAGTAGTACCCAAACGACGACCTTGGGTGGCTACACCTTC. Protein sequence: CASSTQTTTLGGYTF.

The CDR3, as DNA: TGTGCCAGCAGCCCCCGGCGAGGGGAGGGTACCTATGGCTACACCTTC. Translating it yields CASSPRRGEGTYGYTF. The J gene is TRBJ1-2, the V gene TRBV6-2 or TRBV6-3, with D possibly being TRBD1 (5 bases). The CDR3 length is 16 residues. Trimming took 6 bases from V and 4 from J, leaving 21 bases between them. Per the germline V gene, CDR1 is MNHEY and CDR2 is SVGEGT.

The V and J genes are TRBV18 and TRBJ1-3; 7 nucleotides line up with TRBD1. The germline V gene encodes CDR1 KGHSH and CDR2 LQKENI. V was pared by 1 base and J by 4 bases, with 7 bases of the junction left unmatched. The CDR3 has 16 residues. This CDR3 is CASSPQGASGGNTIYF. The CDR3 nucleotides are TGTGCCAGCTCACCACAGGGGGCCTCGGGAGGAAACACCATATATTTT.

This sequence joins TRBV7-2 and TRBJ2-1, with 7 bases matching TRBD2. Trimming at V came to 5 bases and at J to 6 bases, leaving 16 bases not matched to a gene. The germline CDR1 and CDR2 sequences are SGHTA and FQGNSA. This CDR3 is 17 amino acids long. The CDR3 protein is CASSPPGGTPDGNEQFF. The DNA for the CDR3 is TGTGCCAGCAGCCCGCCCGGGGGGACTCCGGATGGCAATGAGCAGTTCTTC.

This rearrangement joins TRBV6-6 to TRBJ1-6; a weak D match, TRBD1 (5 bases). CDR1 is MNHNY and CDR2 is SVGAGI in the germline V gene (reference sequence). CDR3 size: 17 residues. Trimming cost V 6 bases and J 0 bases, with 15 bases left between them. The CDR3 spells CASRRQNPSSYNSPLHF. The CDR3 DNA follows: TGTGCCAGCAGACGACAGAACCCATCCTCCTATAATTCACCCCTCCACTTT.

V gene TRBV7-9 combines with J gene TRBJ2-7; the D is unclear. Trimming pared 6 bases from V and 3 bases from J, leaving 18 bases between. The V gene's germline CDR1 is SEHNR and CDR2 FQNEAQ (reference sequence). The CDR3 runs to 15 residues. The CDR3 bases are TGTGCCAGCAGTCCCAGACTCAATCCCCACTACGAGCAGTACGTC. It is translated as CASSPRLNPHYEQYV.

This chain connects TRBV10-3 to TRBJ2-7; 12 nucleotides line up with TRBD2. The length of the CDR3 is 14 residues. V shed 6 bases and J 6 bases; nucleotides not matched to a gene: 6. CDR1 is ENHRY and CDR2 is SYGVKD in the germline V gene. CDR3 sequence: CAISRLAGDAEQYV. CDR3 nucleotides: TGTGCCATCAGCCGACTAGCGGGGGACGCCGAGCAGTACGTC.

This rearrangement joins TRBV12-3 or TRBV12-4 to TRBJ1-2; D not resolved. V lost 1 base, J lost 3 bases, and 6 bases lay in between. The CDR3 consists of 13 residues. The CDR3 DNA sequence: TGTGCCAGCAGTTTAGATTCTCACTATGGCTACACCTTC. Its protein is CASSLDSHYGYTF.

This chain connects TRBV5-1 to TRBJ2-5; 9 positions agree with TRBD1. The V segment lost 0 bases and the J segment 0 bases; nucleotides outside the gene matches: 0. This CDR3 is 15 amino acids long. Germline V gives CDR1 SGHRS, CDR2 YFSETQ. CDR3 nucleotide sequence: TGCGCCAGCAGCTTGGGGGACAGGGACCAAGAGACCCAGTACTTC. Protein: CASSLGDRDQETQYF.

V is TRBV6-5 and J is TRBJ1-6, with D unresolved. Germline V gene lookup returns CDR1 MNHEY and CDR2 SVGAGI. CDR3 size: 15 residues. Trimming stripped 1 base from V and 6 bases from J, with 10 bases between. In DNA form, the CDR3 reads TGTGCCAGCAGTTACTTGGATGGGCGTAATTCACCCCTCCACTTT. It specifies CASSYLDGRNSPLHF.

The chain combines TRBV29-1 with TRBJ1-3; D may be TRBD1 (6 bases). The CDR3 has 13 amino acids. Germline assignment: CDR1 SQVTM and CDR2 ANQGSEA. Trimming removed 5 bases from V and 2 bases from J, with 10 bases in between. In nucleotides, the CDR3 is TGCAGCGTTTCTAGGGGGACTGGAAACACCATATATTTT. Amino acids: CSVSRGTGNTIYF.

The chain joins TRBV5-5 to TRBJ2-3; 7 nucleotides agree with TRBD2. With 0 bases clipped from V and 0 bases from J, the junction kept 4 bases outside the gene matches. CDR3 length: 16 amino acids. The germline gives CDR1 SGHKS, CDR2 YYEKEE (reference sequence). CDR3 in amino acids: CASSLVGTTSTDTQYF. CDR3 nucleotide sequence: TGTGCCAGCAGCTTGGTCGGGACTACTAGCACAGATACGCAGTATTTT.

The rearrangement links TRBV10-3 to TRBJ1-6, with 7 bases matching TRBD1. The CDR3 is 14 amino acids. The germline V gene encodes CDR1 ENHRY and CDR2 SYGVKD. V lost 1 base to trimming and J lost 13 bases; unmatched junction nucleotides: 7. In DNA form, the CDR3 reads TGTGCCATCAGTGAGTTTACAGGGGTTGCGCCCCTCCACTTT. Translated: CAISEFTGVAPLHF.